The clone carrying this T cell receptor (beta chain) was recorded at least ten times. Its antigen is not identified. The data stem from a study of read filtering for tumor transcriptome and immune sequencing. The wider study: 8 or 9 patients were R-ISS I, 16 were R-ISS II, roughly 7 were R-ISS III. Study outcomes and limitations: About 81.9% of IR-seq clonotypes had one read, totaling approximately 4% of reads; RNA-seq: 74.6% and 44.6%. This fraction held mixed bone marrow immune cells after CD138-negative sorting.

V gave up 3 bases and J gave up 9 bases; unmatched junction bases: 11. This CDR3 has 15 residues. Germline CDR1 reads SGHTA; CDR2 reads FQGTGA. From 350 to 500 ng of RNA, a library with molecular barcoded alpha/delta and beta/gamma adaptors was made. TCRdb fed the reads into MiXCR, producing one record per CDR3 protein. Of about 35,000 distinct CDR3 sequences in the sample, roughly an eighth were seen once. This TCR came from a donor at least 40 years old with multiple myeloma. This chain uses TRBV7-3 with TRBJ2-3, with 8 bases fitting TRBD2. The sequencing input was a population of CD138-negative cells sorted from bone marrow. The CDR3 sequence is CASSFRGGLISTQYF. For the CDR3, the DNA is TGTGCCAGCAGCTTCCGGGGGGGCCTTATCTCAACGCAGTATTTT.